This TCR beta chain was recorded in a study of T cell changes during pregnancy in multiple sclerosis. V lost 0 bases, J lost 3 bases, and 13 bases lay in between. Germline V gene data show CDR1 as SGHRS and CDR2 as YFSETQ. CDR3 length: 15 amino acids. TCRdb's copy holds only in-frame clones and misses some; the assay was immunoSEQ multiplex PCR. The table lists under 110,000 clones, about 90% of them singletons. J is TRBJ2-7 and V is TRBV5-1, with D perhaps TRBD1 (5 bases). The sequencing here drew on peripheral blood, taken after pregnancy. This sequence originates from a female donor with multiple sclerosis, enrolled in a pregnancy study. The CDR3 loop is CASSLGGHRNYEQYF. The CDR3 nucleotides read TGCGCCAGCAGCTTGGGTGGACACAGGAACTACGAGCAGTACTTC.